Below, 30 T cell receptor beta chains from the same sample are listed, as sequenced in a study of Ad26.COV2.S vaccination and SARS-CoV-2 variants. Documented treatment: around 19 received Ad26.COV2.S at low or high dose, single or two shots; 5 received placebo; per-sample allocation not given. Specimens were obtained on day 63 following the first vaccine or placebo injection. Here immunoSEQ multiplex PCR was the method, and the copy in TCRdb shows in-frame clones only, minus some. The profile shows about 480,000 clones, roughly 87% of them singletons. The specimen was peripheral blood, collected in a trial of Ad26.COV2.S vaccine versus placebo. These receptors originate from a person aged 18-60 years who received the Ad26.COV2.S COVID-19 vaccine or a placebo.

The J gene is TRBJ1-1, the V gene TRBV2; 9 positions match TRBD1. The J segment lost 6 bases and the V segment lost 8 bases, leaving 7 bases of the junction unmatched. The CDR3 length is 13 residues. Germline V gene sequence: CDR1 SNHLY, CDR2 FYNNEI. The CDR3 nucleotides read TGTGCCAGCCAGGACAGGGGTACCCCTGAAGCTTTCTTT. This sequence encodes CASQDRGTPEAFF.

The CDR3 DNA reads as TGTGCCAGCAGCCTTGGGCGAATTTACTCTGGAAACACCATATATTTT. Translating it yields CASSLGRIYSGNTIYF. V is TRBV7-6 and J is TRBJ1-3, with unresolved D. The germline V gene encodes CDR1 SGHVS and CDR2 FNYEAQ. The CDR3 has 16 residues. Trimming took 5 bases from V and 0 from J, leaving 14 bases between them.

The chain joins TRBV21-1 to TRBJ1-1. TRBV21-1 is a listed pseudogene. The CDR3 runs to 15 residues. This CDR3 reads CANPREGGRNTEAFF. The DNA for the CDR3 is TGTGCCAACCCGAGAGAGGGAGGGCGGAACACTGAAGCTTTCTTT.

The CDR3 protein is CAIRRDRGTHYEQYF. For the CDR3, the DNA is TGTGCCATCCGCCGGGACAGGGGGACCCACTACGAGCAGTACTTC. This sequence joins TRBV10-3 and TRBJ2-7; 11 bases are shared with TRBD1. V lost 8 bases to trimming and J lost 3 bases; unmatched junction nucleotides: 9. This CDR3 has 15 residues. Germline CDR1 ENHRY, CDR2 SYGVKD.

The chain employs TRBV5-5 and TRBJ2-7, with D hard to call. Germline-derived CDR1 and CDR2 are SGHKS and YYEKEE (reference sequence). This CDR3 is built from 12 residues. Trimming took 0 bases from V and 4 from J, leaving 5 bases between them. CDR3 DNA: TGTGCCAGCAGCTTGGCCGAGTACGAGCAGTACTTC. Protein sequence: CASSLAEYEQYF.

This chain connects TRBV4-2 to TRBJ2-3, with TRBD2 matching over 9 bases. The CDR3 is 17 residues long. The germline V gene has CDR1 LGHNA and CDR2 YNFKEQ. The trim removed 1 base at V and 0 bases at J, leaving 5 bases unmatched. The DNA of the CDR3 is TGTGCCAGCAGCCAAGTGGTAGCGGGAGCGAGCACAGATACGCAGTATTTT. It codes for CASSQVVAGASTDTQYF.

The chain combines TRBV6-5 with TRBJ2-7; perhaps TRBD2 as D (6 bases). Looked up from germline, CDR1 is MNHEY and CDR2 is SVGAGI. CDR3 length: 15 amino acids. The ends were cut back, 5 bases at V and 3 bases at J, with 17 bases in the middle. The CDR3 region is CASSPRGIADYEQYF. CDR3 nucleotide sequence: TGTGCCAGCAGTCCACGTGGGATAGCGGACTACGAGCAGTACTTC.

The CDR3 nucleotides are TGTGCCAGCAGCCGCCGTCCGGGGATCAGGGAAAAACTGTTTTTT. Residues: CASSRRPGIREKLFF. The chain uses TRBV7-6 and TRBJ1-4; D ambiguous. Germline assignment: CDR1 SGHVS and CDR2 FNYEAQ. The germline V and J ends were trimmed by 5 bases and 8 bases, with 18 bases remaining between them. This CDR3 has 15 amino acids.

The chain links TRBV4-3 to TRBJ2-7; 7 bases align to TRBD2. The V and J ends lost 0 bases and 2 bases, in that order; junction bases with no gene match: 4. Germline lookup yields CDR1 LGHNA and CDR2 YSLEER. CDR3 length equals 15 residues. The CDR3 loop is CASSQDRGVAYEQYF. The CDR3 nucleotides are TGCGCCAGCAGCCAAGATCGGGGGGTGGCCTACGAGCAGTACTTC.

This chain joins TRBV9 and TRBJ1-2, with D unresolved. Germline V gives CDR1 SGDLS, CDR2 YYNGEE. CDR3 length: 13 residues. V was trimmed by 9 bases and J by 2 bases, leaving 14 bases between them. As DNA, the CDR3 is TGTGCCACCCCGAAAAACCTAAACTATGGCTACACCTTC. Amino acids: CATPKNLNYGYTF. The whole variable domain, filled in from reference TRBV9 and TRBJ1-2, reads DSGVTQTPKHLITATGQRVTLRCSPRSGDLSVYWYQQSLDQGLQFLIQYYNGEERAKGNILERFSAQQFPDLHSELNLSSLELGDSALYFCATPKNLNYGYTFGSGTRLTVV.

This clone was seen a single time. This sample also contains other DNA sequences that code for the same CDR3. The CDR3 here is CASSSNRGYEQYF. As DNA, the CDR3 is TGTGCCAGCAGCTCGAATCGGGGCTACGAGCAGTACTTC. The J gene is TRBJ2-7, the V gene TRBV7-2, with D possibly matching TRBD2 (5 bases). V gave up 4 bases and J gave up 3 bases, with 10 bases separating them. Germline V gene data show CDR1 as SGHTA and CDR2 as FQGNSA. CDR3 length: 13 residues.

The CDR3 loop reads CASSYLQGAETQYF. The DNA of the CDR3 is TGTGCCAGCTCCTACCTTCAGGGGGCTGAGACCCAGTACTTC. The chain couples TRBV27 to TRBJ2-5; 8 bases line up with TRBD1. This CDR3 comprises 14 residues. V dropped 8 bases and J dropped 5; count of bases not matched to a gene: 10. Germline assignment: CDR1 MNHEY and CDR2 SMNVEV (reference sequence).

The rearrangement links TRBV7-2 to TRBJ2-7; 7 bases agree with TRBD1. CDR1 is SGHTA and CDR2 is FQGNSA in the germline V gene. The CDR3 length is 15 residues. The J segment lost 4 bases and the V segment lost 3 bases, leaving 9 bases of the junction unmatched. CDR3: CASSFTAGGSYEQYF. Written as DNA, the CDR3 is TGTGCCAGCAGCTTTACTGCAGGGGGATCTTACGAGCAGTACTTC. Full variable domain (remainder filled in from reference TRBV7-2 and TRBJ2-7): GAGVSQSPSNKVTEKGKDVELRCDPISGHTALYWYRQSLGQGLEFLIYFQGNSAPDKSGLPSDRFSAERTGGSVSTLTIQRTQQEDSAVYLCASSFTAGGSYEQYFGPGTRLTVT.

The chain recombines TRBV5-1 with TRBJ1-6; 10 bases fit TRBD1. With V trimmed by 4 bases and J by 5 bases, 12 bases remained unmatched. Germline V lookup: CDR1 SGHRS, CDR2 YFSETQ. CDR3 length: 18 amino acids. The CDR3 protein is CASSGPRDRGRDNSPLHF. The CDR3 nucleotides read TGCGCCAGCAGCGGCCCCCGGGACAGGGGCCGCGATAATTCACCCCTCCACTTT.

The rearrangement links TRBV9 to TRBJ2-3, with TRBD2 identical over 10 bases. The junction had 8 bases not matched to a gene; V was cut back by 0 bases and J by 1 base. The CDR3 totals 18 residues. Germline CDR1 and CDR2: SGDLS and YYNGEE. The DNA for the CDR3 is TGTGCCAGCAGCGTAGCCGTCTCTAGCGGGAGTGGCACAGATACGCAGTATTTT. Its translation: CASSVAVSSGSGTDTQYF. Based on the CDR3 plus reference TRBV9 and TRBJ2-3, the full variable domain is DSGVTQTPKHLITATGQRVTLRCSPRSGDLSVYWYQQSLDQGLQFLIQYYNGEERAKGNILERFSAQQFPDLHSELNLSSLELGDSALYFCASSVAVSSGSGTDTQYFGPGTRLTVL.

The chain uses TRBV28 and TRBJ2-7; unclear D gene. V was clipped by 8 bases and J by 3 bases, with 20 bases between them. The CDR3 runs 15 residues. Germline V gene lookup returns CDR1 MDHEN and CDR2 SYDVKM. The CDR3 sequence: CASQSPTRFSYEQYF. The DNA of the CDR3 is TGTGCCAGCCAATCCCCCACCAGGTTCAGCTACGAGCAGTACTTC. The complete variable domain, with remaining parts taken from reference TRBV28 and TRBJ2-7, reads DVKVTQSSRYLVKRTGEKVFLECVQDMDHENMFWYRQDPGLGLRLIYFSYDVKMKEKGDIPEGYSVSREKKERFSLILESASTNQTSMYLCASQSPTRFSYEQYFGPGTRLTVT.

The chain has TRBV7-2 and TRBJ2-3; D gene ambiguous. Germline assignment: CDR1 SGHTA and CDR2 FQGNSA. The CDR3 totals 14 residues. Between the trimmed V and J ends, which lost 2 bases and 1 base, there was a span of 7 bases. CDR3 loop: CASSLTQGTDTQYF. In nucleotides, the CDR3 is TGTGCCAGCAGCTTAACTCAGGGCACAGATACGCAGTATTTT.

The chain combines TRBV9 with TRBJ2-3, with D possibly matching TRBD2 (6 bases). V was trimmed by 3 bases and J by 5 bases, leaving 13 bases between them. This CDR3 is built from 14 residues. Germline loops: CDR1 SGDLS, CDR2 YYNGEE. CDR3 bases: TGTGCCAGCAGCGCCTTGGGACTGGAAGATACGCAGTATTTT. Translation: CASSALGLEDTQYF.

The chain is built from TRBV15 and TRBJ1-5, with TRBD1 matching 12 bases. The CDR3 loop spans 15 amino acids. The junction had 4 bases not matched to a gene; V was cut back by 4 bases and J by 6 bases. Germline CDR1 LNHNV, CDR2 YYDKDF (reference sequence). CDR3 region: CATSKGTGGLQPQHF. In nucleotides, the CDR3 is TGTGCCACCAGCAAAGGGACAGGGGGCCTTCAGCCCCAGCATTTT. Full variable domain (missing parts from reference TRBV15 and TRBJ1-5): DAMVIQNPRYQVTQFGKPVTLSCSQTLNHNVMYWYQQKSSQAPKLLFHYYDKDFNNEADTPDNFQSRRPNTSFCFLDIRSPGLGDTAMYLCATSKGTGGLQPQHFGDGTRLSIL.

V usage is TRBV4-3 and J usage is TRBJ1-1; TRBD1 matches at 12 bases. After removal of 4 bases from V and 3 bases from J, the junction contained 6 bases not matched to a gene. The CDR3 runs 16 residues. CDR1 is LGHNA and CDR2 is YSLEER in the germline V gene. The CDR3 is CASSRGTGGFDTEAFF. CDR3 nucleotides: TGCGCCAGCAGCCGAGGGACAGGGGGCTTTGACACTGAAGCTTTCTTT.

The chain employs TRBV5-1 and TRBJ2-5, with 7 bases that match TRBD2. This CDR3 comprises 13 residues. Germline CDR1 reads SGHRS; CDR2 reads YFSETQ. V was clipped by 5 bases and J by 5 bases; unmatched bases: 6. The CDR3 nucleotides read TGCGCCAGCAGGCGGGAGTTTCGTGAGACCCAGTACTTC. This translates into CASRREFRETQYF.

This sequence joins TRBV27 and TRBJ1-6, with D perhaps matching TRBD1 (5 bases). V lost 5 bases and J 5 bases, leaving 13 bases between the germline ends. This CDR3 has 15 amino acids. Germline V gene lookup returns CDR1 MNHEY and CDR2 SMNVEV (reference sequence). As DNA, the CDR3 is TGTGCCAGCAGTACTCCGGGACGAAATAATTCACCCCTCCACTTT. Translation gives CASSTPGRNNSPLHF.

CDR3 DNA: TGTGCCAGCAACACTAGGGACAGGGACGTAGCCGGGGAGCTGTTTTTT. It codes for CASNTRDRDVAGELFF. The genes are TRBV28 and TRBJ2-2; TRBD1 matches at 9 bases. CDR3 length equals 16 residues. The germline gives CDR1 MDHEN, CDR2 SYDVKM. J lost 6 bases, V lost 7 bases, and 12 bases had no gene match. Full variable domain (remainder filled in from reference TRBV28 and TRBJ2-2): DVKVTQSSRYLVKRTGEKVFLECVQDMDHENMFWYRQDPGLGLRLIYFSYDVKMKEKGDIPEGYSVSREKKERFSLILESASTNQTSMYLCASNTRDRDVAGELFFGEGSRLTVL.

The J gene is TRBJ2-1, the V gene TRBV7-9, with TRBD1 as a possible D gene (6 bases). V lost 8 bases and J lost 1, with 9 bases in between. This CDR3 comprises 13 residues. Germline V gene lookup returns CDR1 SEHNR and CDR2 FQNEAQ (reference sequence). CDR3: CASQRGSYNEQFF. The CDR3 nucleotides read TGTGCCAGCCAGAGGGGGTCCTACAATGAGCAGTTCTTC.

This clone has more than one count but fewer than ten. The chain has TRBV28 and TRBJ1-2; D is unclear. The germline V gene has CDR1 MDHEN and CDR2 SYDVKM. There are 15 residues in the CDR3. V lost 2 bases and J lost 0, with 10 bases in between. CDR3 bases: TGTGCCAGCAGTTTACTGGACTCACCTAACTATGGCTACACCTTC. Translation: CASSLLDSPNYGYTF.

The V call is TRBV18, the J call TRBJ1-2, with 8 bases matching TRBD1. The trim removed 3 bases at V and 6 bases at J, leaving 3 bases unmatched. CDR1 is KGHSH and CDR2 is LQKENI in the germline V gene. The CDR3 is 13 amino acids. CDR3 residues: CASSPLQGDGYTF. The CDR3 DNA is TGTGCCAGCTCACCGCTACAGGGGGATGGCTACACCTTC. Based on the CDR3 plus reference TRBV18 and TRBJ1-2, the full variable domain is NAGVMQNPRHLVRRRGQEARLRCSPMKGHSHVYWYRQLPEEGLKFMVYLQKENIIDESGMPKERFSAEFPKEGPSILRIQQVVRGDSAAYFCASSPLQGDGYTFGSGTRLTVV.

The gene calls are TRBV28 and TRBJ1-3; 7 nucleotides agree with TRBD1. In germline, CDR1 is MDHEN, CDR2 SYDVKM. The CDR3 is 14 residues long. With V trimmed by 10 bases and J by 0 bases, 6 bases remained unmatched. The CDR3 DNA sequence: TGTGCCATACAGGACAGGAGCTCTGGAAACACCATATATTTT. Its translation: CAIQDRSSGNTIYF.

This clone was recorded at least ten times. The CDR3 coding sequence is TGTGCCAGCAGTTCCCCTGGACAAGGGAACTACGAGCAGTACTTC. This encodes CASSSPGQGNYEQYF. The chain uses TRBV6-2 or TRBV6-3 and TRBJ2-7; a possible D gene is TRBD1 (5 bases). Germline V gene lookup returns CDR1 MNHEY and CDR2 SVGEGT. The CDR3 spans 15 residues. Trimming cost V 4 bases and J 3 bases, with 16 bases left between them.

V and J are TRBV9 and TRBJ1-1, with D maybe TRBD1 (5 bases). With 0 bases removed from V and 5 bases from J, the gap between germline ends came to 11 bases. The germline V gene encodes CDR1 SGDLS and CDR2 YYNGEE. This CDR3 is built from 14 residues. CDR3 protein: CASSVAGGETEAFF. DNA for the CDR3: TGTGCCAGCAGCGTAGCTGGAGGGGAAACTGAAGCTTTCTTT.

This clone has just a few counts. The rearrangement uses TRBV7-2 and TRBJ1-1; D gene ambiguous. Germline V lookup: CDR1 SGHTA, CDR2 FQGNSA. The CDR3 covers 14 residues. The V and J ends lost 5 bases and 1 base respectively, with 11 bases between them. CDR3 bases: TGTGCCAGCAGCACCATGGGGAGGAACACTGAAGCTTTCTTT. It is translated as CASSTMGRNTEAFF. The variable domain in full, completed from reference TRBV7-2 and TRBJ1-1, reads GAGVSQSPSNKVTEKGKDVELRCDPISGHTALYWYRQSLGQGLEFLIYFQGNSAPDKSGLPSDRFSAERTGGSVSTLTIQRTQQEDSAVYLCASSTMGRNTEAFFGQGTRLTVV.